This TCR beta chain was captured in a study of T-cell memory formation after mild COVID-19. Background on the study: There were largely donor-specific TCR clusters.

As for this clonotype: The antigen is not known.

Study-wide points: Pre-infection memory carried some responding clones, suggesting that cross-reactive memory joined.

MiXCR was run by TCRdb on the 5' RACE reads, yielding one entry per CDR3 protein. The sample carries about half a million distinct CDR3 sequences, roughly 18% recorded once. CDR1 SGHTA and CDR2 FQGNSA come from the germline V gene. The CDR3 totals 13 residues. The V and J ends lost 7 bases and 3 bases, in that order; junction bases with no gene match: 3. This receptor was taken from an adult woman who had mild COVID-19 (a few samples of this study predate the infection). Cell type and time point are not known. The chain carries TRBV7-2 and TRBJ2-7; 10 bases line up with TRBD2. Sequencing was done on a sample of PBMCs or a T cell subset sorted from them (not recorded which). Here the CDR3 DNA reads TGTGCCAGCAAACCTAGCGGGAGCTACGAGCAGTACTTC. Amino acid sequence: CASKPSGSYEQYF.